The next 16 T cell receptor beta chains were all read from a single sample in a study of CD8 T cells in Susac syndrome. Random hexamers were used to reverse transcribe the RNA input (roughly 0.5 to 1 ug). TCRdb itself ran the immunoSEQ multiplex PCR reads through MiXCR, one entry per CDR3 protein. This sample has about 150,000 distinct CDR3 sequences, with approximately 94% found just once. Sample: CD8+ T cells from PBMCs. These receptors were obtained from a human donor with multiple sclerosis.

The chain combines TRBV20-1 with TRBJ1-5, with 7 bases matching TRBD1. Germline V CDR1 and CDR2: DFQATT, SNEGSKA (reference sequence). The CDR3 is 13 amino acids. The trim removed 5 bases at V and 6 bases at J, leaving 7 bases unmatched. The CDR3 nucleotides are TGCAGTGCTCGACAGGGAGAGGGTCAGCCCCAGCATTTT. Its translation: CSARQGEGQPQHF.

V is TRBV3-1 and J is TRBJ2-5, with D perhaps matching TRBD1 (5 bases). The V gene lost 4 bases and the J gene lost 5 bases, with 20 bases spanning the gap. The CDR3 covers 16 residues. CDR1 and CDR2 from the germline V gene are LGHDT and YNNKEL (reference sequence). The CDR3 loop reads CASSPAVWVNRETQYF. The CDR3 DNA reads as TGTGCCAGCAGCCCGGCCGTTTGGGTTAACAGGGAGACCCAGTACTTC.

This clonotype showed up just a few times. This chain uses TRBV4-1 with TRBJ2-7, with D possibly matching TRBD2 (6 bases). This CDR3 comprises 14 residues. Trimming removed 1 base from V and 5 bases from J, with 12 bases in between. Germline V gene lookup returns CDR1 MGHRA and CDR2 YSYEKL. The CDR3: CASSQVGEVNEQYF. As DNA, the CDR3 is TGCGCCAGCAGCCAAGTCGGGGAGGTTAACGAGCAGTACTTC.

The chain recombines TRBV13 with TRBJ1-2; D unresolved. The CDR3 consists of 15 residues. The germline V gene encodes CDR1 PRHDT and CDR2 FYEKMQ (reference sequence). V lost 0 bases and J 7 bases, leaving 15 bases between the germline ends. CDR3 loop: CASSLGRRVSGGYTF. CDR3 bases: TGTGCCAGCAGCTTAGGACGTCGGGTATCGGGTGGCTACACCTTC. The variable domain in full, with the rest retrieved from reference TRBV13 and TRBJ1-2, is AAGVIQSPRHLIKEKRETATLKCYPIPRHDTVYWYQQGPGQDPQFLISFYEKMQSDKGSIPDRFSAQQFSDYHSELNMSSLELGDSALYFCASSLGRRVSGGYTFGSGTRLTVV.

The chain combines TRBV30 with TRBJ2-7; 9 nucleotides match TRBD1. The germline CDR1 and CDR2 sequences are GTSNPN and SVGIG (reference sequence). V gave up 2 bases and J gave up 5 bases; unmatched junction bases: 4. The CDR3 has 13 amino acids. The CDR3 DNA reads TGTGCCTGGAGTCGTGGGACAGGGAACGAGCAGTACTTC. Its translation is CAWSRGTGNEQYF.

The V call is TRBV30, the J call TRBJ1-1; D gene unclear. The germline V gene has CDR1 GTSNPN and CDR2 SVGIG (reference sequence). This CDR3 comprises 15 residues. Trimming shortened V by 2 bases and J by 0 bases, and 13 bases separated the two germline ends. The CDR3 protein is CAWSPPAGLNTEAFF. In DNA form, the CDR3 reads TGTGCCTGGAGTCCCCCCGCGGGTTTGAACACTGAAGCTTTCTTT.

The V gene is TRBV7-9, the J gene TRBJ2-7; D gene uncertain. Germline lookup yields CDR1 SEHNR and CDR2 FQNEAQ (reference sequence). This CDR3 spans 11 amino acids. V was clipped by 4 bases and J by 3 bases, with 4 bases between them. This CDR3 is CASSSRYEQYF. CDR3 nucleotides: TGTGCCAGCAGCTCCCGCTACGAGCAGTACTTC.

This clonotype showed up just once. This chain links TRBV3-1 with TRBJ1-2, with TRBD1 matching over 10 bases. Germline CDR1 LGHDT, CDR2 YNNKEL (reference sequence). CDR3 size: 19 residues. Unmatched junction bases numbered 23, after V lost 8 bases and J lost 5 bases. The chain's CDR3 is CASGKKHGTGAREEYGYTF. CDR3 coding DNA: TGTGCCAGCGGCAAAAAACACGGGACAGGGGCCCGTGAGGAATATGGCTACACCTTC.

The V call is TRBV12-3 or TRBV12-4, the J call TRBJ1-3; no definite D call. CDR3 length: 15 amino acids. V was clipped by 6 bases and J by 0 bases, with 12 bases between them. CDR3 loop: CASRVGGSSGNTIYF. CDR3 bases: TGTGCCAGCAGGGTCGGCGGGAGCTCTGGAAACACCATATATTTT.

The CDR3 DNA reads TGTGCCAGCAGTGAACTATCGGCAAACACTGAAGCTTTCTTT. It translates to CASSELSANTEAFF. The chain is built from TRBV6-1 and TRBJ1-1; no clear D gene. The CDR3 has 14 amino acids. Trimming took 2 bases from V and 2 from J, leaving 9 bases between them. Germline assignment: CDR1 MNHNS and CDR2 SASEGT.

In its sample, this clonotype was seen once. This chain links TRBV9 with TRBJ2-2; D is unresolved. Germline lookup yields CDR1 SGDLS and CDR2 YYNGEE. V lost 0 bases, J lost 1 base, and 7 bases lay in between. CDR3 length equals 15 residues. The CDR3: CASSVGRKNTGELFF. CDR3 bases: TGTGCCAGCAGCGTAGGGAGAAAGAACACCGGGGAGCTGTTTTTT. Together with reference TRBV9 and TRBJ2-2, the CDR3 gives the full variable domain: DSGVTQTPKHLITATGQRVTLRCSPRSGDLSVYWYQQSLDQGLQFLIQYYNGEERAKGNILERFSAQQFPDLHSELNLSSLELGDSALYFCASSVGRKNTGELFFGEGSRLTVL.

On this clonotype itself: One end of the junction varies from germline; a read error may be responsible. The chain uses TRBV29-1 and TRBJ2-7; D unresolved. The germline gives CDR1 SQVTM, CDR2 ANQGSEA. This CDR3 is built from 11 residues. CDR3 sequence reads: CSVRVSHEQCF. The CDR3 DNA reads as TGCAGCGTTCGGGTTTCCCACGAGCAGTGCTTC.

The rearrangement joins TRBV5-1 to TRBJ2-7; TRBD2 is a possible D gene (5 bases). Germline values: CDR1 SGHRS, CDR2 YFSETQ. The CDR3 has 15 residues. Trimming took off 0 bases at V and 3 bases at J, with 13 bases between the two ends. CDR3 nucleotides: TGCGCCAGCAGCTTGGATGCGGGCAGAAACTACGAGCAGTACTTC. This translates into CASSLDAGRNYEQYF.

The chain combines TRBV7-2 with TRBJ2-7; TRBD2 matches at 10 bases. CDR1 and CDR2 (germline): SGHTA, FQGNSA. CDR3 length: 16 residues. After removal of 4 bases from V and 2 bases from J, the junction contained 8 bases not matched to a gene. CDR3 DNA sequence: TGTGCCAGCAGCTCGTTGCTAGCGGGGGTGGCCTACGAGCAGTACTTC. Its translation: CASSSLLAGVAYEQYF.

CDR3 coding DNA: TGTGCCAGCAGTTCCCGGGACACTCTATCGCATGGCTACACCTTC. Protein product: CASSSRDTLSHGYTF. The chain recombines TRBV27 with TRBJ1-2; the D gene is possibly TRBD1 (6 bases). Trimming took off 4 bases at V and 6 bases at J, with 18 bases between the two ends. The germline CDR1 and CDR2 sequences are MNHEY and SMNVEV (reference sequence). The CDR3 is 15 residues long.

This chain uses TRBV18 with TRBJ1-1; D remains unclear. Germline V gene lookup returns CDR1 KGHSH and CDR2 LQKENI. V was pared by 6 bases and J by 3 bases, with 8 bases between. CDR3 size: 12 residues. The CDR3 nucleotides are TGTGCCAGCTCCCCAGAGGACACTGAAGCTTTCTTT. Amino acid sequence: CASSPEDTEAFF.